These 2 T cell receptor beta chains were all obtained from the same sample, sequenced in a study of blood T cell repertoires in COVID-19. Assay: immunoSEQ multiplex PCR; the TCRdb copy retains only in-frame clones and omits some. Here the sample spans fewer than 350,000 clones, about 87% being singletons. Sequencing was carried out using peripheral blood. The receptor set was obtained from a man aged 25-45 years with COVID-19, enrolled during active disease.

The CDR3 region has the DNA TGTGCCAGCAGCCAGGGACAGGGCTATGGCTACACCTTC. This codes for CASSQGQGYGYTF. V usage is TRBV5-6 and J usage is TRBJ1-2; 9 bases fit TRBD1. This CDR3 comprises 13 residues. CDR1 SGHDT and CDR2 YYEEEE come from the germline V gene. J was trimmed by 4 bases and V by 4 bases; bases with no gene match: 2.

The chain uses TRBV4-1 and TRBJ1-5; D ambiguous. Per germline, CDR1 MGHRA and CDR2 YSYEKL. V dropped 4 bases and J dropped 3 bases, with 13 bases sitting between them. The CDR3 contains 15 residues. The CDR3 here is CASSPLSDINQPQHF. The CDR3 bases are TGCGCCAGCAGCCCCTTATCAGATATCAATCAGCCCCAGCATTTT.